Sequencing of this T cell receptor (beta chain) was carried out in a study of Graves' ophthalmopathy and Graves' hyperthyroidism. This clonotype was counted many times. Presentation of ophthalmopathy in the donors involved moderate-to-severe activity, CAS ≥3, NOSPECS ≥4 and a duration under 3 months. Patients were excluded if they had other autoimmune diseases or uncontrolled infections, and likewise if pregnancy or lactation applied. Germline lookup yields CDR1 MNHEY and CDR2 SVGAGI. V lost 4 bases, J lost 2 bases, and 14 bases lay in between. The CDR3 loop spans 15 amino acids. Amplified material comprised TCR beta CDR3 regions derived from RNA transcripts. First-round RT-PCR relied on HTBI primers, and a second-round multiplex PCR came next. Each CDR3 protein gets one entry after TCRdb re-called the multiplex PCR reads with MiXCR. Of 350,000 to 450,000 distinct CDR3 sequences in the sample, 15% to 20% are singletons; the top ten hold roughly 1.6%.

Sequenced: peripheral blood. This receptor was identified in a woman aged 18-30 years with Graves' ophthalmopathy. The chain recombines TRBV6-5 with TRBJ1-2; tentatively, D is TRBD1 (5 bases). CDR3 coding DNA: TGTGCCAGCAGTTTGAGCGGGACGGAGAACTATGGCTACACCTTC. Translated: CASSLSGTENYGYTF.